The rows below give T cell receptor beta chains drawn from one sample of a study of blood T cells in healthy people across ages. TCRdb re-derived calls from the 5' RACE reads in MiXCR, one entry per CDR3 protein. The sample shows 550,000 to 600,000 distinct CDR3 sequences, around 50% of them seen only once. The source material was blood. These receptors were taken from a man aged 80 or over in good health. Each CDR3 is given with its conserved first and last residue. D genes are given only for firm matches. Expanded clones get a size class; other rows say once, few or many, or leave the size out.

d_gene | j_gene | v_gene | abundance | CDR3aa | CDR3nt
TRBD2 | TRBJ2-5 | TRBV6-2/TRBV6-3 | NA | CASSPQSGGATETQYF | TGTGCCAGCAGTCCCCAGAGCGGGGGGGCCACTGAGACCCAGTACTTC
TRBD1 | TRBJ2-3 | TRBV29-1 | many | CSVGGTEAFTDTQYF | TGCAGCGTTGGGGGGACAGAGGCCTTCACAGATACGCAGTATTTT
NA | TRBJ1-5 | TRBV7-2 | NA | CASSLTSTGNQPQHF | TGTGCCAGCAGCCTTACCAGTACTGGCAATCAGCCCCAGCATTTT
NA | TRBJ1-5 | TRBV12-3/TRBV12-4 | NA | CASSVSGDDSNQPQHF | TGTGCCAGCAGCGTCTCCGGGGACGATAGCAATCAGCCCCAGCATTTT
NA | TRBJ1-5 | TRBV9 | NA | CASSVSGESNQPQHF | TGTGCCAGCAGCGTATCAGGGGAAAGCAATCAGCCCCAGCATTTT
NA | TRBJ1-1 | TRBV12-3/TRBV12-4 | NA | CASSPGRGSEAFF | TGTGCCAGCAGCCCAGGGAGGGGCTCTGAAGCTTTCTTT
NA | TRBJ2-4 | TRBV20-1 | few | CSPKTGTPKAKNIQYF | TGCAGTCCAAAAACCGGGACGCCGAAAGCCAAAAACATTCAGTACTTC
NA | TRBJ1-2 | TRBV10-3 | NA | CAISGTAEYGYTF | TGTGCCATCAGTGGAACAGCCGAATATGGCTACACCTTC
TRBD1 | TRBJ1-1 | TRBV29-1 | NA | CSAQTGGNTEAFF | TGCAGCGCTCAGACAGGGGGGAACACTGAAGCTTTCTTT
NA | TRBJ1-1 | TRBV3-1 | few | CASSQVQNTEAFF | TGTGCCAGCAGCCAAGTACAGAACACTGAAGCTTTCTTT
NA | TRBJ1-5 | TRBV10-3 | NA | CAISESGLSNQPQHF | TGTGCCATCAGTGAGTCCGGACTTAGCAATCAGCCCCAGCATTTT
NA | TRBJ1-1 | TRBV4-2 | NA | CASSQGGASNTEAFF | TGTGCCAGCAGCCAAGGGGGCGCCAGCAACACTGAAGCTTTCTTT
NA | TRBJ1-5 | TRBV6-6 | many | CATGRKGNQPQHF | TGTGCCACCGGAAGAAAGGGCAATCAGCCCCAGCATTTT
TRBD2 | TRBJ2-6 | TRBV7-2 | NA | CASSLRGLAGVGAGANVLTF | TGTGCCAGCAGCCTGAGGGGACTAGCGGGAGTCGGAGCTGGGGCCAACGTCCTGACTTTC
NA | TRBJ2-3 | TRBV24-1 | few | CATRQSSTDTQYF | TGTGCCACCCGACAGAGTAGCACAGATACGCAGTATTTT
NA | TRBJ2-3 | TRBV7-2 | NA | CASSPQGFADTQYF | TGTGCCAGCAGCCCGCAGGGATTTGCAGATACGCAGTATTTT
NA | TRBJ2-7 | TRBV10-3 | NA | CAISEPDQTSSYEQYF | TGTGCCATCAGTGAGCCCGATCAGACGAGCTCCTACGAGCAGTACTTC
NA | TRBJ2-7 | TRBV7-9 | NA | CASPNLGAGPSYEQYF | TGTGCCAGCCCCAACTTAGGAGCGGGCCCCTCCTACGAGCAGTACTTC
TRBD2 | TRBJ2-7 | TRBV20-1 | NA | CSARDRGEPPYEQYF | TGCAGTGCTAGAGATCGGGGGGAGCCTCCCTACGAGCAGTACTTC
NA | TRBJ2-6 | TRBV2 | NA | CASSNRQAGANVLTF | TGTGCCAGCAGTAACCGACAAGCTGGGGCCAACGTCCTGACTTTC
NA | TRBJ2-5 | TRBV7-2 | few | CASSADPGIPGKETQYF | TGTGCCAGCAGCGCGGACCCCGGTATTCCCGGGAAAGAGACCCAGTACTTC
NA | TRBJ1-6 | TRBV7-2 | NA | CASSQGGGRYNSPLHF | TGTGCCAGCAGCCAAGGTGGTGGACGGTATAATTCACCCCTCCACTTT
NA | TRBJ2-2 | TRBV6-2/TRBV6-3 | NA | CASSPPGGFGELFF | TGTGCCAGCAGCCCTCCGGGCGGGTTCGGGGAGCTGTTTTTT
NA | TRBJ2-1 | TRBV11-1 | few | CASSLRRGRGYNEQFF | TGTGCCAGCAGCTTAAGAAGGGGAAGAGGATACAATGAGCAGTTCTTC
NA | TRBJ1-2 | TRBV5-5 | once | CASSLDGGLNYGYTF | TGTGCCAGCAGCTTGGACGGGGGATTGAACTATGGCTACACCTTC
NA | TRBJ1-2 | TRBV7-9 | NA | CASSLASDNYGYTF | TGTGCCAGCAGCTTAGCGTCGGATAACTATGGCTACACCTTC
NA | TRBJ2-7 | TRBV29-1 | NA | CSVRDGTYVQYF | TGCAGCGTCCGGGACGGTACCTACGTGCAGTACTTC
NA | TRBJ2-3 | TRBV20-1 | NA | CSEWAGSTDTQYF | TGCAGTGAATGGGCGGGGAGCACAGATACGCAGTATTTT
NA | TRBJ1-4 | TRBV4-3 | NA | CASSQDVTTTNEKLFF | TGCGCCAGCAGCCAAGATGTCACAACAACTAATGAAAAACTGTTTTTT
NA | TRBJ1-5 | TRBV7-2 | NA | CASSFREATQPRHF | TGTGCCAGCAGCTTCCGGGAGGCAACTCAGCCCCGGCATTTT
TRBD1 | TRBJ1-2 | TRBV4-1 | NA | CASSQLLGTAPNCGYTF | TGCGCCAGCAGCCAACTCCTAGGGACAGCGCCTAACTGTGGCTACACCTTC
NA | TRBJ2-3 | TRBV4-1 | NA | CASSPLGAGGGDTQYF | TGCGCCAGCAGCCCCCTTGGGGCGGGTGGTGGAGATACGCAGTATTTT
NA | TRBJ2-7 | TRBV6-5 | few | CASSAGRSGTYEQYF | TGTGCCAGCAGTGCGGGACGGAGTGGTACCTACGAGCAGTACTTC
TRBD1 | TRBJ2-7 | TRBV6-6 | NA | CASRLGQDSSYEQYF | TGCGCCAGCAGACTTGGACAGGACTCCTCCTACGAGCAGTACTTC
NA | TRBJ2-5 | TRBV4-2 | once | CASSQDLAASETQYF | TGTGCCAGCAGCCAAGATCTAGCCGCATCGGAGACCCAGTACTTC
TRBD1 | TRBJ2-1 | TRBV6-2/TRBV6-3 | NA | CASNKRGTGNLGQFF | TGTGCCAGCAACAAGCGCGGGACAGGGAATCTAGGGCAGTTCTTC
NA | TRBJ1-1 | TRBV10-3 | few | CAISATGNTEAFF | TGTGCCATCAGTGCCACGGGGAACACTGAAGCTTTCTTT
TRBD2 | TRBJ2-7 | TRBV27 | NA | CASRPQLAGSYEQYF | TGTGCCAGCAGACCCCAACTAGCGGGTTCCTACGAGCAGTACTTC
NA | TRBJ2-3 | TRBV7-2 | NA | CASSSLGAGLTDTQYF | TGTGCCAGCAGCTCACTAGGTGCGGGGCTCACAGATACGCAGTATTTT